A single sample is the source of the 26 T cell receptor beta chains below, sequenced in a study of blood T cell repertoires in COVID-19. Method: immunoSEQ multiplex PCR; TCRdb's copy keeps in-frame clones and lacks some. Of under 13,000 clones listed, 80% are singletons. Sequenced input: peripheral blood. The receptors stem from a man aged 70-80 years with active COVID-19.

The chain links TRBV4-2 to TRBJ1-2; 9 bases line up with TRBD1. Germline CDR1 is LGHNA and CDR2 is YNFKEQ. The CDR3 consists of 15 residues. The junction had 9 bases not matched to a gene; V was cut back by 3 bases and J by 7 bases. The CDR3, as DNA: TGTGCCAGCAGCCACGGCTCGACAGGGGGGTCTGGCTACACCTTC. As protein: CASSHGSTGGSGYTF.

V and J are TRBV6-2 or TRBV6-3 and TRBJ1-5; possible D gene TRBD1, 5 bases. The CDR3 runs 16 residues. The V end was cut by 5 bases, the J end by 0 bases, with 14 bases between. Germline-derived CDR1 and CDR2 are MNHEY and SVGEGT. CDR3 nucleotides: TGTGCCAGCAGTCAAAGACAGCACTATAGCAATCAGCCCCAGCATTTT. Translated: CASSQRQHYSNQPQHF.

This chain connects TRBV6-5 to TRBJ1-2, with 10 bases fitting TRBD1. CDR3 length equals 15 residues. The germline V gene has CDR1 MNHEY and CDR2 SVGAGI. J lost 5 bases, V lost 6 bases, and 9 bases had no gene match. The CDR3 loop is CASRVRDRGTYGYTF. CDR3 DNA: TGTGCCAGCAGAGTAAGGGACAGGGGTACTTATGGCTACACCTTC.

CDR3 sequence reads: CASSLAAGGPSYNEQFF. DNA for the CDR3: TGCGCCAGCAGCTTGGCGGCGGGGGGCCCCTCCTACAATGAGCAGTTCTTC. The chain couples TRBV5-1 to TRBJ2-1; 8 bases are a match to TRBD2. V dropped 0 bases and J dropped 0; count of bases not matched to a gene: 5. The germline CDR1 and CDR2 sequences are SGHRS and YFSETQ. This CDR3 comprises 17 residues.

This chain connects TRBV19 to TRBJ2-3; 13 nucleotides match TRBD2. Germline V CDR1 and CDR2: LNHDA, SQIVND (reference sequence). V lost 1 base and J lost 5; bases outside the gene matches: 6. The CDR3 length is 17 residues. CDR3 nucleotide sequence: TGTGCCAGTAGTATAGTACTAGCGGGGGGGCCGGGAGATACGCAGTATTTT. Translated: CASSIVLAGGPGDTQYF. Using reference TRBV19 and TRBJ2-3 for the parts outside the CDR3, the full variable domain is DGGITQSPKYLFRKEGQNVTLSCEQNLNHDAMYWYRQDPGQGLRLIYYSQIVNDFQKGDIAEGYSVSREKKESFPLTVTSAQKNPTAFYLCASSIVLAGGPGDTQYFGPGTRLTVL.

The chain links TRBV30 to TRBJ1-1; D remains ambiguous. CDR3 size: 14 residues. Germline values: CDR1 GTSNPN, CDR2 SVGIG (reference sequence). The ends were cut back, 4 bases at V and 2 bases at J, with 14 bases in the middle. In DNA, the CDR3 is TGTGCCTGGAATGAAAACAGCTTCAACACTGAAGCTTTCTTT. Translating it yields CAWNENSFNTEAFF. The variable domain in full, with the rest retrieved from reference TRBV30 and TRBJ1-1, is SQTIHQWPATLVQPVGSPLSLECTVEGTSNPNLYWYRQAAGRGLQLLFYSVGIGQISSEVPQNLSASRPQDRQFILSSKKLLLSDSGFYLCAWNENSFNTEAFFGQGTRLTVV.

The chain employs TRBV27 and TRBJ2-3; 9 nucleotides match TRBD2. From germline, CDR1 is MNHEY and CDR2 SMNVEV (reference sequence). Germline trimming cut 7 bases from V and 6 bases from J; bases unmatched to any gene: 17. The CDR3 loop spans 17 amino acids. The CDR3 is CASTKGTSSGLTDTQYF. The CDR3 nucleotides are TGTGCCAGCACCAAGGGGACTAGCAGTGGCCTGACGGATACGCAGTATTTT.

The chain uses TRBV7-9 and TRBJ1-3; a weak D match, TRBD1 (5 bases). Germline V gene data show CDR1 as SEHNR and CDR2 as FQNEAQ (reference sequence). V was pared by 1 base and J by 0 bases, with 13 bases between. The CDR3 consists of 17 residues. The CDR3 DNA is TGTGCCAGCAGCTTAGAGGCCAGGGCTGGCTCTGGAAACACCATATATTTT. Translated: CASSLEARAGSGNTIYF.

The V call is TRBV28, the J call TRBJ2-2, with 12 bases aligning to TRBD1. CDR1 is MDHEN and CDR2 is SYDVKM in the germline V gene. V shed 9 bases and J 8 bases; nucleotides not matched to a gene: 16. The CDR3 is 17 residues long. The CDR3 region is CASIGGAGTGGTGELFF. In nucleotides, the CDR3 is TGTGCCAGTATCGGAGGGGCCGGGACAGGGGGCACGGGGGAGCTGTTTTTT.

The chain recombines TRBV5-1 with TRBJ2-3, with TRBD2 matching over 8 bases. The J segment lost 2 bases and the V segment lost 0 bases, leaving 11 bases of the junction unmatched. CDR3 size: 18 residues. Germline CDR1 reads SGHRS; CDR2 reads YFSETQ. The CDR3 DNA follows: TGCGCCAGCAGCTTGGGGACTAGCCGAGGTTGGGCCACAGATACGCAGTATTTT. Protein product: CASSLGTSRGWATDTQYF.

This clone is a singleton in its sample. This rearrangement joins TRBV12-3 or TRBV12-4 to TRBJ1-2; 9 nucleotides align to TRBD1. The CDR3 has 12 amino acids. The V segment lost 9 bases and the J segment 3 bases; nucleotides outside the gene matches: 2. CDR3 sequence (DNA): TGTGCCAGTAGGACAGGGGACTATGGCTACACCTTC. It codes for CASRTGDYGYTF.

The chain links TRBV9 to TRBJ2-1, with TRBD1 matching over 11 bases. This CDR3 contains 15 residues. Germline loops: CDR1 SGDLS, CDR2 YYNGEE. With V trimmed by 4 bases and J by 3 bases, 3 bases remained unmatched. The CDR3, as DNA: TGTGCCAGCAGCATGGGACAGGGGGTCTACAATGAGCAGTTCTTC. This gives the protein CASSMGQGVYNEQFF.

This rearrangement joins TRBV7-9 to TRBJ2-7; D is ambiguous. CDR1 SEHNR and CDR2 FQNEAQ come from the germline V gene (reference sequence). The length of the CDR3 is 15 residues. The V end lost 1 base, the J end lost 0 bases, and 10 bases lay between the germline ends. As DNA, the CDR3 is TGTGCCAGCAGCTTAGGGTCCAGCGTCTCCTACGAGCAGTACTTC. This codes for CASSLGSSVSYEQYF. Filled out from reference TRBV7-9 and TRBJ2-7, the complete variable domain reads DTGVSQNPRHKITKRGQNVTFRCDPISEHNRLYWYRQTLGQGPEFLTYFQNEAQLEKSRLLSDRFSAERPKGSFSTLEIQRTEQGDSAMYLCASSLGSSVSYEQYFGPGTRLTVT.

This chain uses TRBV7-8 with TRBJ1-2; no clear D gene. The CDR3 is 15 amino acids. CDR1 is SGHVS, CDR2 FQNEAQ, per germline. Trimming stripped 5 bases from V and 2 bases from J, with 15 bases between. In nucleotides, the CDR3 is TGTGCCAGCAGCGCGCCGGGGAACATCAACTATGGCTACACCTTC. This translates into CASSAPGNINYGYTF.

This sequence joins TRBV10-3 and TRBJ2-3; 7 nucleotides agree with TRBD2. Germline trimming cut 0 bases from V and 7 bases from J; bases unmatched to any gene: 7. The length of the CDR3 is 15 residues. Germline V gene data show CDR1 as ENHRY and CDR2 as SYGVKD. CDR3 loop: CAISESERGTNTQYF. In DNA form, the CDR3 reads TGTGCCATCAGTGAGTCGGAGCGGGGTACGAATACGCAGTATTTT.

The chain couples TRBV19 to TRBJ2-3, with TRBD1 matching 9 bases. V was clipped by 3 bases and J by 0 bases; unmatched bases: 13. The CDR3 runs to 19 residues. CDR1 and CDR2 (germline): LNHDA, SQIVND (reference sequence). The DNA for the CDR3 is TGTGCCAGTAGTATGGGGGCGACAGGGGGGAGATCTAGCACAGATACGCAGTATTTT. As protein: CASSMGATGGRSSTDTQYF.

This chain links TRBV7-8 with TRBJ2-1, with 8 positions matching TRBD2. Germline V gene data show CDR1 as SGHVS and CDR2 as FQNEAQ. The V segment lost 5 bases and the J segment 8 bases; nucleotides outside the gene matches: 11. The CDR3 length is 15 residues. CDR3 protein: CASSDLGQAGDEQFF. For the CDR3, the DNA is TGTGCCAGCAGCGACCTCGGTCAAGCGGGGGATGAGCAGTTCTTC. Complete variable domain (other parts from reference TRBV7-8 and TRBJ2-1): GAGVSQSPRYKVAKRGQDVALRCDPISGHVSLFWYQQALGQGPEFLTYFQNEAQLDKSGLPSDRFFAERPEGSVSTLKIQRTQQEDSAVYLCASSDLGQAGDEQFFGPGTRLTVL.

This chain connects TRBV6-6 to TRBJ1-1; no firm D call. CDR3 length: 12 residues. V dropped 6 bases and J dropped 1 base, with 6 bases sitting between them. From germline, CDR1 is MNHNY and CDR2 SVGAGI (reference sequence). CDR3 region: CASSLWNTEAFF. As DNA, the CDR3 is TGTGCCAGCAGCCTGTGGAACACTGAAGCTTTCTTT.

J is TRBJ1-3 and V is TRBV10-3, with 8 bases matching TRBD1. V shed 10 bases, J shed 0 bases, and the junction held 8 bases outside the gene matches. The CDR3 sequence is 15 residues long. Per germline, CDR1 ENHRY and CDR2 SYGVKD. CDR3 amino acids: CASNPGGFSGNTIYF. CDR3 bases: TGTGCCAGCAACCCAGGGGGCTTCTCTGGAAACACCATATATTTT.

This rearrangement joins TRBV5-1 to TRBJ1-3, with D tentatively TRBD1 (5 bases). This CDR3 comprises 16 residues. The V and J ends lost 0 bases and 4 bases respectively, with 14 bases between them. Germline V gene lookup returns CDR1 SGHRS and CDR2 YFSETQ. In DNA, the CDR3 is TGCGCCAGCAGCTTGGAAGCAGGGCTGATAGGAAACACCATATATTTT. Protein product: CASSLEAGLIGNTIYF.

This sequence joins TRBV6-2 or TRBV6-3 and TRBJ1-2, with a weak D call TRBD1 (5 bases). This CDR3 has 16 residues. With 5 bases removed from V and 5 bases from J, the gap between germline ends came to 21 bases. Per germline, CDR1 MNHEY and CDR2 SVGEGT. The DNA for the CDR3 is TGTGCCAGCAGTCCGATATGGACACGTCTATCGTATGGCTACACCTTC. Translated, it gives CASSPIWTRLSYGYTF.

This clone was observed a few times. The chain uses TRBV11-2 and TRBJ1-6, with D possibly matching TRBD1 (5 bases). CDR3 length equals 15 residues. Germline assignment: CDR1 SGHAT and CDR2 FQNNGV. The ends were cut back, 3 bases at V and 10 bases at J, with 16 bases in the middle. The CDR3 reads CASSLPQGASSPLHF. For the CDR3, the DNA is TGTGCCAGCAGCTTGCCGCAGGGTGCATCATCACCCCTCCACTTT.

The V gene is TRBV11-3, the J gene TRBJ1-1, with D possibly matching TRBD1 (6 bases). V dropped 5 bases and J dropped 6 bases, with 13 bases sitting between them. The CDR3 length is 13 residues. Per germline, CDR1 SGHNT and CDR2 YENEEA. The CDR3 here is CASSQGFRAEAFF. CDR3 sequence (DNA): TGTGCCAGCAGCCAGGGGTTCCGCGCTGAAGCTTTCTTT.

In this sample, this clone is medium-sized. The chain combines TRBV28 with TRBJ2-7; 7 positions match TRBD1. This CDR3 has 13 amino acids. V was pared by 2 bases and J by 3 bases, with 1 base of the junction left unmatched. Per the germline V gene, CDR1 is MDHEN and CDR2 is SYDVKM. The CDR3 sequence is CASSLGTVYEQYF. The CDR3 DNA reads as TGTGCCAGCAGTTTAGGGACAGTCTACGAGCAGTACTTC.

CDR3 bases: TGCGCCAGCAGCTTATCGGGGGTCCCCCTTGGCTACACCTTC. It translates to CASSLSGVPLGYTF. The chain uses TRBV5-1 and TRBJ1-2, with a weak D call TRBD1 (5 bases). The V and J ends lost 2 bases and 7 bases respectively, with 15 bases between them. This CDR3 region has 14 residues. CDR1 and CDR2 (germline): SGHRS, YFSETQ.

The rearrangement links TRBV5-4 to TRBJ2-1; 10 positions match TRBD1. Per the germline V gene, CDR1 is SGHNT and CDR2 is YYREEE (reference sequence). This CDR3 contains 15 residues. The junction had 6 bases not matched to a gene; V was cut back by 4 bases and J by 5 bases. The CDR3 DNA reads TGTGCCAGCAGCCCGGACAGGGGGTACAACAATGAGCAGTTCTTC. Amino acid sequence: CASSPDRGYNNEQFF.